Detailed here is one TCR beta chain. Its binding antigen is unknown. Per-nucleotide qualities are absent, and no much larger clonotype sits a single base away. CDR3 length: 17 amino acids, cysteine to phenylalanine. Only the CDR3 DNA is retained, 51 bases long and in frame from the first base. The germline V gene sets CDR1 to ENHRY and CDR2 to SYGVKD. The V end loses 0 bases and the J end loses 3 bases, and a stretch of 16 bases separates them. CD8 naive samples were obtained by positive selection for CCR7 among CD45RO-negative cells, yielding a CD45RA+CCR7+ population from which TemRA cells were excluded. Healthy HIV-negative adults with no recently reported acute infections or vaccinations were included as donors. Every donor was a Caucasian adult residing in Nashville, Tennessee, USA. After blood collection by leukapheresis, PBMCs were isolated using Ficoll-Histopaque density gradient centrifugation and then cryopreserved in the vapor phase of liquid nitrogen. Purity and quantity of every magnetically sorted T cell population were checked by analytical flow cytometry. From each sorted fraction, genomic DNA was isolated and quantified by UV absorbance on a Nanodrop 2000c.

The data belong to a study of shared clonotypes between healthy human individuals (dated by TCRdb to the early 2020s). Concerning the study at large: A couple of women and a few men aged 18 to 49 years were included in the cohort. For each donor, CD4 naive and CD4 memory were each given three plates, CD8 naive was given two plates, and CD8 memory was given one plate. Blood TCR repertoires of a handful of healthy adults were deeply sequenced to estimate repertoire size and the extent of clonotype sharing between individuals. Different laboratories and diverse techniques were used to prepare libraries and sequence TCR repertoires, to increase sequencing depth and limit assay-specific biases. Leukapheresis yielded between about 0.85 and 10 billion PBMCs per donor.

Using the deep immunoSEQ assay, multiplex PCR amplified TCR CDR3 regions from genomic DNA. Genomic DNA extracted from each cell subset was distributed evenly over all wells of several immunoSEQ 96-well plates, and each plate served as one replicate. For sorted subsets, each replicate PCR was loaded with about 200 ng genomic DNA, equivalent to approximately 33,000 T cell genomes. Purified libraries were measured with a Qubit 3.0 fluorometer, size-checked on a Bioanalyzer 2100, and measured again with the KAPA Library Quantification kit. Every immunoSEQ 96-well plate was sequenced on a separate single-read 150-cycle Illumina NextSeq 550 flow cell. Regarding the original processing steps: Because the immunoSEQ output held only junctional sequences and lacked quality scores, the filtering could not match the filtering applied to full-length reads. Sequences were annotated with PyIR, a Python wrapper for IgBLAST v1.9, using IMGT germline references to assign V/J genes and CDR3. Reads with weak V/J assignments (E-value above 1e-6), missing CDR3, stop codons, out-of-frame junctions, or ambiguous translated residues were removed. V3J clonotypes were defined as sequences sharing the same inferred V gene, J gene, and CDR3 amino acid sequence. Percentage overlap between repertoires was computed as shared unique clonotypes divided by the size of the smaller repertoire. Repertoire richness was assessed with RTK rarefaction, the Chao1 estimator, and Recon v2.1 estimates of unobserved clonotypes. For all TCRbeta clonotypes obtained by the gDNA method from a handful of donors, generation probabilities were computed with OLGA. Entries here come from immuneACCESS through TCRdb and include only in-frame sequences with V and J called. Some clones fail to appear in such tables; in the studies checked, an unresolved V gene covers under half of the shortfall, and the cause of the remainder is unknown. The DNA gave D and trimming, while V, J and clone size come from that table. This sample gives about 2.1 million clones in total; just under 95% of them show up just once. 1.5% to 2% of the sample is taken by the ten largest.

The paper's findings and limits, for the study overall: Pairwise subsampling indicated that sequencing depth was expected to affect the degree of clonotype sharing among donors. Because the study included a small number of donors, the genetic and exposure-history diversity represented was limited. Estimated clonotype richness was generally larger for naive than for memory subsets. Incomplete sequencing was indicated by rarefaction of sorted-subset datasets, despite the large sequencing depth. Higher generation probabilities were observed for clonotypes shared by all four sorted-subset donors than for non-shared clonotypes. Only blood was sampled, and tissue TCR repertoires likely differ from those in blood. When several donors were compared, the shared fraction of clonotypes was approximately 5% for naive CD4, less than 4% for naive CD8, 2.3% for memory CD4, and roughly 0.43% for memory CD8.

Rearrangement joined TRBV10-3 to TRBJ2-3; TRBD1 is possibly the D segment (7 matching bases). The sequence derives from a man between 18 and 35 years old in good health. Some clones in this sample may be carry-over from other donors' samples. The sequenced sample was naive CD8+ T cells from PBMCs. The meaning of the sample's cell subset or site label: CD45RA+CCR7+. This receptor carries the CDR3 CAISESTGGGFTDTQYF. The nucleotide sequence reads TGTGCCATCAGTGAGTCGACAGGAGGGGGCTTTACAGATACGCAGTATTTT.